Each of the 20 T cell receptor beta chains below was sequenced from the same sample in a study of blood T cell repertoires in COVID-19. The assay was immunoSEQ multiplex PCR, and TCRdb's table has in-frame clones only and misses some. The sample holds about 150,000 clones, about 90% seen once. Sequenced: PBMCs or T cells enriched from blood (not recorded which). These receptors originate from a woman aged 40 to 50 who had been exposed to COVID-19.

The chain joins TRBV7-2 to TRBJ1-5; TRBD1 aligns across 7 bases. The CDR3 extends over 17 amino acids. Germline lookup yields CDR1 SGHTA and CDR2 FQGNSA. V lost 2 bases to trimming and J lost 0 bases; unmatched junction nucleotides: 7. CDR3 sequence reads: CASSLTPGQYSNQPQHF. The CDR3 nucleotides read TGTGCCAGCAGCTTAACCCCGGGACAGTATAGCAATCAGCCCCAGCATTTT.

The chain uses TRBV5-1 and TRBJ2-2, with TRBD1 identical over 7 bases. The CDR3 runs to 17 residues. In germline, CDR1 is SGHRS, CDR2 YFSETQ. Trimming cost V 5 bases and J 4 bases; bases outside gene matches: 14. The CDR3 spells CASRSRTGDEGTGELFF. CDR3 sequence (DNA): TGCGCCAGCAGATCTCGGACAGGCGATGAAGGCACCGGGGAGCTGTTTTTT.

The chain has TRBV5-5 and TRBJ1-5; D perhaps matches TRBD1 (5 bases). CDR3 size: 14 residues. Germline V lookup: CDR1 SGHKS, CDR2 YYEKEE (reference sequence). Between the trimmed V and J ends, which lost 2 bases and 6 bases, there was a span of 12 bases. CDR3 DNA: TGTGCCAGCAGCTTACAGACAGATACTCAGCCCCAGCATTTT. It yields the protein CASSLQTDTQPQHF.

The chain recombines TRBV9 with TRBJ1-2; 7 positions agree with TRBD1. Looked up from germline, CDR1 is SGDLS and CDR2 is YYNGEE. Unmatched junction bases numbered 1, after V lost 2 bases and J lost 3 bases. This CDR3 has 13 residues. CDR3 region: CASSVDRDYGYTF. CDR3 DNA sequence: TGTGCCAGCAGCGTTGACAGGGACTATGGCTACACCTTC.

The CDR3 DNA sequence: TGTGCCAGCAGCTTAGGAGGGGGCTTTGGTGAAGCTTTCTTT. This translates into CASSLGGGFGEAFF. This chain uses TRBV7-8 with TRBJ1-1; 7 bases match TRBD1. With V trimmed by 1 base and J by 7 bases, 6 bases remained unmatched. The CDR3 is made up of 14 amino acids. In germline, CDR1 is SGHVS, CDR2 FQNEAQ.

J is TRBJ2-2 and V is TRBV6-5; 7 positions agree with TRBD1. The V gene end was trimmed by 6 bases and the J gene end by 4 bases; junction bases not matched to a gene: 5. The CDR3 length is 14 residues. Germline lookup yields CDR1 MNHEY and CDR2 SVGAGI. The CDR3 sequence: CASRIKGATGELFF. The CDR3 DNA reads as TGTGCCAGCAGGATTAAGGGGGCCACCGGGGAGCTGTTTTTT.

This chain links TRBV5-6 with TRBJ2-1, with 14 bases identical to TRBD2. Per the germline V gene, CDR1 is SGHDT and CDR2 is YYEEEE. Losses at the gene ends were 3 bases for V and 8 bases for J; bases not matched to a gene: 1. The CDR3 loop spans 14 amino acids. The CDR3 is CASSWGLAGDEQFF. The DNA of the CDR3 is TGTGCCAGCAGCTGGGGACTAGCGGGGGATGAGCAGTTCTTC.

The chain links TRBV28 to TRBJ2-1; TRBD2 matches 9 bases. From germline, CDR1 is MDHEN and CDR2 SYDVKM. V lost 3 bases and J lost 4; bases outside the gene matches: 1. The CDR3 covers 14 residues. In nucleotides, the CDR3 is TGTGCCAGCAGTTTTAGCGGGAGATACAATGAGCAGTTCTTC. It encodes CASSFSGRYNEQFF.

The chain couples TRBV7-9 to TRBJ1-2; D perhaps matches TRBD1 (6 bases). Germline V gives CDR1 SEHNR, CDR2 FQNEAQ (reference sequence). The CDR3 is made up of 14 amino acids. Trimming took off 2 bases at V and 6 bases at J, with 13 bases between the two ends. The CDR3 sequence is CASSLRQGINGYTF. The CDR3 region has the DNA TGTGCCAGCAGCTTAAGGCAGGGGATAAATGGCTACACCTTC.

The chain employs TRBV6-5 and TRBJ1-1; weak D call: TRBD1 (5 bases). The CDR3 has 15 amino acids. V was clipped by 4 bases and J by 0 bases, with 12 bases between them. Germline loops: CDR1 MNHEY, CDR2 SVGAGI. CDR3: CASSWGSAMNTEAFF. The DNA of the CDR3 is TGTGCCAGCAGTTGGGGCTCAGCAATGAACACTGAAGCTTTCTTT.

V gene TRBV7-8 combines with J gene TRBJ2-5; 7 nucleotides line up with TRBD1. There are 14 residues in the CDR3. Germline loops: CDR1 SGHVS, CDR2 FQNEAQ. V gave up 4 bases and J gave up 3 bases; unmatched junction bases: 5. The CDR3 bases are TGTGCCAGCAGCTCCCGGACAGGAGAAGAGACCCAGTACTTC. Translated: CASSSRTGEETQYF. The full variable domain, rest sourced from reference TRBV7-8 and TRBJ2-5, is GAGVSQSPRYKVAKRGQDVALRCDPISGHVSLFWYQQALGQGPEFLTYFQNEAQLDKSGLPSDRFFAERPEGSVSTLKIQRTQQEDSAVYLCASSSRTGEETQYFGPGTRLLVL.

The chain carries TRBV2 and TRBJ2-6; the D is unclear. The V and J ends lost 3 bases and 2 bases respectively, with 8 bases between them. Germline lookup yields CDR1 SNHLY and CDR2 FYNNEI. The CDR3 has 15 residues. For the CDR3, the DNA is TGTGCCAGCAGTGACGCCCGGGCTGGGGCCAACGTCCTGACTTTC. Translating gives CASSDARAGANVLTF. The full variable domain, completed using reference TRBV2 and TRBJ2-6, is EPEVTQTPSHQVTQMGQEVILRCVPISNHLYFYWYRQILGQKVEFLVSFYNNEISEKSEIFDDQFSVERPDGSNFTLKIRSTKLEDSAMYFCASSDARAGANVLTFGAGSRLTVL.

The chain has TRBV19 and TRBJ1-1; maybe TRBD1 (6 bases). The V and J ends lost 7 bases and 3 bases respectively, with 15 bases between them. The CDR3 runs 14 residues. Germline CDR1 reads LNHDA; CDR2 reads SQIVND (reference sequence). CDR3 amino acids: CASTRGQLYTEAFF. In DNA form, the CDR3 reads TGTGCCAGTACCCGAGGACAGCTCTACACTGAAGCTTTCTTT.

This chain links TRBV27 with TRBJ2-1; a possible D gene is TRBD1 (5 bases). This CDR3 is built from 15 residues. Per germline, CDR1 MNHEY and CDR2 SMNVEV (reference sequence). V gave up 3 bases and J gave up 4 bases, with 13 bases separating them. This CDR3 is CASSLKGVRYNEQFF. The CDR3 DNA reads as TGTGCCAGCAGTTTGAAAGGGGTAAGGTACAATGAGCAGTTCTTC.

The V and J genes are TRBV9 and TRBJ2-7, with 8 bases lining up with TRBD1. The trim removed 3 bases at V and 1 base at J, leaving 6 bases unmatched. The CDR3 extends over 15 amino acids. The V gene's germline CDR1 is SGDLS and CDR2 YYNGEE. DNA of the CDR3: TGTGCCAGCAGCGCCGGACAGGGATTATCCTACGAGCAGTACTTC. It specifies CASSAGQGLSYEQYF.

V and J are TRBV7-2 and TRBJ2-3, with 8 bases that match TRBD1. The CDR3 totals 17 residues. CDR1 is SGHTA, CDR2 FQGNSA, per germline. J was trimmed by 3 bases and V by 8 bases; bases with no gene match: 16. The CDR3 region is CASRNQRGQGGTDTQYF. CDR3 in DNA: TGTGCCAGCCGAAACCAACGCGGACAGGGAGGTACAGATACGCAGTATTTT.

This chain joins TRBV29-1 and TRBJ1-5; 8 bases line up with TRBD1. The ends lost 4 bases at V and 6 bases at J; junction bases unmatched: 8. Germline V gene lookup returns CDR1 SQVTM and CDR2 ANQGSEA. The CDR3 runs 14 residues. CDR3: CSVVGQGAGQPQHF. The CDR3 DNA follows: TGCAGCGTTGTCGGGCAGGGGGCAGGTCAGCCCCAGCATTTT. Using reference TRBV29-1 and TRBJ1-5 for the parts outside the CDR3, the full variable domain is SAVISQKPSRDICQRGTSLTIQCQVDSQVTMMFWYRQQPGQSLTLIATANQGSEATYESGFVIDKFPISRPNLTFSTLTVSNMSPEDSSIYLCSVVGQGAGQPQHFGDGTRLSIL.

The V and J genes are TRBV18 and TRBJ2-5; 9 nucleotides match TRBD1. The CDR3 runs to 13 residues. Looked up from germline, CDR1 is KGHSH and CDR2 is LQKENI. The V gene end was trimmed by 6 bases and the J gene end by 5 bases; junction bases not matched to a gene: 4. The CDR3 bases are TGTGCCAGCTCGCGAGGACAGGGGGAGACCCAGTACTTC. It specifies CASSRGQGETQYF. Full variable domain (remainder filled in from reference TRBV18 and TRBJ2-5): NAGVMQNPRHLVRRRGQEARLRCSPMKGHSHVYWYRQLPEEGLKFMVYLQKENIIDESGMPKERFSAEFPKEGPSILRIQQVVRGDSAAYFCASSRGQGETQYFGPGTRLLVL.

J is TRBJ1-2 and V is TRBV4-3, with D uncertain. CDR1 and CDR2 (germline): LGHNA, YSLEER. This CDR3 is built from 14 residues. Deletions cut 0 bases from V and 8 bases from J, with 13 bases between. DNA of the CDR3: TGCGCCAGCAGCCAAGAACCGTTAATGGGCGGCTACACCTTC. As protein: CASSQEPLMGGYTF.

J is TRBJ2-1 and V is TRBV5-1; 9 bases line up with TRBD2. Trimming cost V 0 bases and J 4 bases; bases outside gene matches: 5. The CDR3 has 16 amino acids. Germline CDR1 and CDR2: SGHRS and YFSETQ. The CDR3 loop is CASSLEGSGRYNEQFF. The CDR3, as DNA: TGCGCCAGCAGCTTGGAGGGTAGCGGGAGATACAATGAGCAGTTCTTC.